This TCR beta chain was sequenced during a study of blood T cell repertoires in COVID-19. Study summary: Sites in the United States, Italy and Spain provided acute and convalescent COVID-19 samples. From T cells, B-cell-depleted T cells, or PBMCs came the material, which was cDNA or gDNA.

About this clone itself: One junction end disagrees with the germline gene, perhaps due to a read error.

Germline lookup yields CDR1 SGHTA and CDR2 FQGNSA. CDR3 length equals 15 residues. Authors' data handling: Estimated nucleated cell counts came from reference gene primer amplification. The data were produced by immunoSEQ multiplex PCR, yet TCRdb's version contains in-frame clones alone and is incomplete. The V and J calls and clone size were taken over from that table, and D and trimming were inferred from the DNA. The table includes over 150,000 clones, 60% to 85% detected once. This rearrangement joins TRBV7-2 to TRBJ2-7; D may be TRBD2 (6 bases). The sequence was obtained from a man between 65 and 85 years old with acute or convalescent COVID-19. The sample taken for sequencing was peripheral blood. The CDR3 nucleotides are TGTGCCAGCAGCTTAGAAAGGGCGGGGTCCTCCGAGCAGTACTTC. Translated: CASSLERAGSSEQYF.